This entry concerns a single T cell receptor (beta chain). J lost 3 bases, V lost 6 bases, and 8 bases had no gene match. The CDR3 has 15 residues. Germline CDR1 reads LNHDA; CDR2 reads SQIVND (reference sequence). This specimen comes from a study of blood T cell repertoires in COVID-19. TCRdb's table, derived via immunoSEQ multiplex PCR, lists solely in-frame clones and lacks some. The profile shows 300,000 to 350,000 clones, just under 90% of them singletons. Specimen: PBMCs or T cells enriched from blood (not recorded which). This clonotype was sampled from a woman in her twenties or thirties who had recovered from COVID-19. The V and J genes are TRBV19 and TRBJ2-5; 9 bases align to TRBD2. The CDR3 reads CASRPTGLAEETQYF. The CDR3 bases are TGTGCCAGTAGGCCAACGGGACTAGCTGAAGAGACCCAGTACTTC.